Listed below are T cell receptor beta chains from one sample, sequenced in a study of radiotherapy plus CTLA-4 blockade in lung cancer. Sequencing was performed with immunoSEQ multiplex PCR; in TCRdb, only in-frame clones are kept and a portion is missing. The table shows some 50,000 clones, with just under 85% occurring only once. Specimen: peripheral blood, collected from a patient treated with radiotherapy plus ipilimumab. The receptors here all came from a human donor with non-small cell lung cancer whose response to radiotherapy plus ipilimumab could not be evaluated. Each CDR3 is given with its conserved first and last residue. A D gene is named only where the DNA matches it firmly. Size values are once, few and many counts, or a class for expanded clones, and some rows have none.

size: NA; J: TRBJ1-5; V: TRBV28; D: NA; CDR3: CASSLGQGRYQPQHF; DNA: TGTGCCAGCAGTTTAGGGCAGGGTAGGTATCAGCCCCAGCATTTT
size: NA; J: TRBJ2-7; V: TRBV28; D: TRBD2; CDR3: CASSSGTSGNYEQYF; DNA: TGTGCCAGCAGTTCCGGGACTAGCGGAAACTACGAGCAGTACTTC
size: NA; J: TRBJ2-6; V: TRBV27; D: TRBD1; CDR3: CASSPQGTGGSGANVLTF; DNA: TGTGCCAGCAGTCCCCAGGGGACAGGGGGGTCTGGGGCCAACGTCCTGACTTTC
size: NA; J: TRBJ2-7; V: TRBV7-2; D: TRBD2; CDR3: CASSPRTSGTLYEQYF; DNA: TGTGCCAGCAGCCCGAGGACTAGCGGGACCCTATACGAGCAGTACTTC
size: NA; J: TRBJ2-7; V: TRBV27; D: TRBD2; CDR3: CASSLSSAGGSYEQYF; DNA: TGTGCCAGCAGTTTATCCTCAGCGGGAGGCTCCTACGAGCAGTACTTC
size: NA; J: TRBJ2-2; V: TRBV5-1; D: NA; CDR3: CASPKEGNTGELFF; DNA: TGCGCCAGCCCGAAGGAGGGGAACACCGGGGAGCTGTTTTTT
size: NA; J: TRBJ1-3; V: TRBV9; D: NA; CDR3: CASSGGEVSGNTIYF; DNA: TGTGCCAGCAGCGGGGGGGAGGTCTCTGGAAACACCATATATTTT
size: NA; J: TRBJ2-1; V: TRBV9; D: TRBD1; CDR3: CASSRQGAFYNEQFF; DNA: TGTGCCAGCAGTCGACAGGGAGCATTCTACAATGAGCAGTTCTTC
size: NA; J: TRBJ2-1; V: TRBV4-2; D: TRBD2; CDR3: CASSQDGPETSGRGEQFF; DNA: TGTGCCAGCAGCCAAGACGGTCCGGAGACTAGCGGGAGGGGAGAGCAGTTCTTC
size: NA; J: TRBJ1-6; V: TRBV11-2; D: NA; CDR3: CASRQGWDSPLHF; DNA: TGTGCCAGCAGGCAGGGGTGGGATTCACCCCTCCACTTT
size: NA; J: TRBJ2-6; V: TRBV5-1; D: NA; CDR3: CASSTVSGANVLTF; DNA: TGCGCCAGCAGCACAGTCTCTGGGGCCAACGTCCTGACTTTC
size: few; J: TRBJ1-5; V: TRBV2; D: NA; CDR3: CASRSGLSNQPQHF; DNA: TGTGCCAGCAGGAGTGGGCTGAGCAATCAGCCCCAGCATTTT
size: NA; J: TRBJ1-6; V: TRBV28; D: TRBD1; CDR3: CASSRSSGGYNSPLHF; DNA: TGTGCCAGCAGTAGGTCGTCAGGGGGCTATAATTCACCCCTCCACTTT
size: NA; J: TRBJ2-1; V: TRBV6-5; D: NA; CDR3: CASGAVKNEQFF; DNA: TGTGCCAGCGGGGCAGTAAAGAATGAGCAGTTCTTC
size: NA; J: TRBJ1-1; V: TRBV6-5; D: TRBD1; CDR3: CASRGQGGKTTEAFF; DNA: TGTGCCAGCAGGGGACAGGGGGGAAAAACTACTGAAGCTTTCTTT
size: NA; J: TRBJ2-2; V: TRBV2; D: TRBD1; CDR3: CASSGGDRVNGELFF; DNA: TGTGCCAGCAGTGGTGGGGACAGGGTAAACGGGGAGCTGTTTTTT
size: NA; J: TRBJ2-7; V: TRBV4-3; D: TRBD1; CDR3: CASSPYRDSSYEQYF; DNA: TGCGCCAGCAGCCCCTATCGGGACAGTTCCTACGAGCAGTACTTC
size: NA; J: TRBJ1-2; V: TRBV7-2; D: NA; CDR3: CASSLGTSYGYTF; DNA: TGTGCCAGCAGCTTAGGGACATCCTATGGCTACACCTTC
size: NA; J: TRBJ1-1; V: TRBV4-3; D: NA; CDR3: CASSQDRGQINTEAFF; DNA: TGCGCCAGCAGCCAAGATAGAGGGCAGATAAACACTGAAGCTTTCTTT
size: NA; J: TRBJ2-1; V: TRBV11-1; D: NA; CDR3: CASSLTGNEQFF; DNA: TGTGCCAGCAGCTTGACAGGAAATGAGCAGTTCTTC
size: NA; J: TRBJ2-1; V: TRBV4-3; D: NA; CDR3: CASSQDRGATRSYNEQFF; DNA: TGCGCCAGCAGCCAAGACCGCGGAGCGACCCGCTCCTACAATGAGCAGTTCTTC
size: NA; J: TRBJ2-1; V: TRBV21-1; D: NA; CDR3: CASSLGTPNEQFF; DNA: TGTGCCAGCAGCTTAGGGACACCCAATGAGCAGTTCTTC
size: NA; J: TRBJ1-3; V: TRBV29-1; D: NA; CDR3: CSARTTGGNTIYF; DNA: TGCAGCGCCCGGACAACAGGGGGAAACACCATATATTTT
size: few; J: TRBJ1-2; V: TRBV30; D: TRBD1; CDR3: CACDPTGRTNYGYTF; DNA: TGTGCCTGCGACCCGACAGGGCGAACTAACTATGGCTACACCTTC
size: NA; J: TRBJ1-2; V: TRBV4-3; D: TRBD1; CDR3: CASSQTPGTGSWGTFGYTF; DNA: TGCGCCAGCAGCCAAACTCCGGGGACAGGGAGTTGGGGAACTTTTGGCTACACCTTC
size: NA; J: TRBJ2-3; V: TRBV28; D: NA; CDR3: CASSRDSASTDTQYF; DNA: TGTGCCAGCAGTCGCGACAGTGCTAGCACAGATACGCAGTATTTT
size: once; J: TRBJ2-1; V: TRBV6-6; D: NA; CDR3: CASSHNRNEQFF; DNA: TGTGCCAGCAGTCACAATCGCAATGAGCAGTTCTTC
size: NA; J: TRBJ1-1; V: TRBV19; D: NA; CDR3: CASSIGPSTEAFF; DNA: TGTGCCAGTAGTATAGGTCCGAGCACTGAAGCTTTCTTT
size: once; J: TRBJ2-7; V: TRBV28; D: TRBD2; CDR3: CASSPRTSGRGRSSYEQYF; DNA: TGTGCCAGCAGCCCCCGGACTAGCGGGAGAGGTAGGTCGTCCTACGAGCAGTACTTC
size: NA; J: TRBJ1-1; V: TRBV18; D: NA; CDR3: CASGRTNTEAFF; DNA: TGTGCCAGCGGGAGGACAAACACTGAAGCTTTCTTT
size: once; J: TRBJ2-1; V: TRBV5-1; D: NA; CDR3: CASSALQGGDSNEQFF; DNA: TGCGCCAGCAGCGCACTTCAGGGGGGAGATTCAAATGAGCAGTTCTTC
size: NA; J: TRBJ2-1; V: TRBV6-4; D: TRBD2; CDR3: CAERAGGPTKSSYNEQFF; DNA: TGTGCCGAACGGGCGGGAGGCCCTACTAAAAGCTCCTACAATGAGCAGTTCTTC
size: NA; J: TRBJ1-4; V: TRBV25-1; D: NA; CDR3: CASSEQGRTNEKLFF; DNA: TGTGCCAGCAGTGAACAGGGGCGAACTAATGAAAAACTGTTTTTT
size: NA; J: TRBJ2-3; V: TRBV19; D: NA; CDR3: CASSMSSTDTQYF; DNA: TGTGCCAGTAGTATGAGTAGCACAGATACGCAGTATTTT